Following are 19 T cell receptor beta chains from one sample sequenced in a study of T cell responses to AZD1222 COVID-19 vaccine. The repertoire was sequenced with immunoSEQ multiplex PCR; TCRdb's copy has only in-frame clones and lacks some. The profile shows some 39,000 clones, about 90% of them singletons. This material consisted of peripheral blood, taken 28 days after the second AZD1222 dose. Receptors originate from an adult who received the AZD1222 COVID-19 vaccine.

The sample holds one count of this clone. V and J are TRBV30 and TRBJ1-2, with D maybe TRBD1 (5 bases). Trimming shortened V by 0 bases and J by 4 bases, and 15 bases separated the two germline ends. Germline-derived CDR1 and CDR2 are GTSNPN and SVGIG (reference sequence). CDR3 length: 15 residues. In nucleotides, the CDR3 is TGTGCCTGGAGTGTCCCGTATCGGGGGACCTATGGCTACACCTTC. Translated: CAWSVPYRGTYGYTF.

The V gene is TRBV7-2, the J gene TRBJ2-1; D gene uncertain. Deletions cut 7 bases from V and 7 bases from J, with 8 bases between. CDR3 length: 11 amino acids. From germline, CDR1 is SGHTA and CDR2 FQGNSA. CDR3 sequence reads: CASTPFNEQFF. DNA of the CDR3: TGTGCCAGCACCCCCTTTAATGAGCAGTTCTTC.

V and J are TRBV9 and TRBJ1-5; D is unclear. Trimming took off 0 bases at V and 4 bases at J, with 11 bases between the two ends. The CDR3 covers 15 residues. CDR1 and CDR2 from the germline V gene are SGDLS and YYNGEE. The CDR3 nucleotides read TGTGCCAGCAGCGTAGGTGGCCTACCTAATCAGCCCCAGCATTTT. Translated, it gives CASSVGGLPNQPQHF. Full variable domain (remainder filled in from reference TRBV9 and TRBJ1-5): DSGVTQTPKHLITATGQRVTLRCSPRSGDLSVYWYQQSLDQGLQFLIQYYNGEERAKGNILERFSAQQFPDLHSELNLSSLELGDSALYFCASSVGGLPNQPQHFGDGTRLSIL.

The chain recombines TRBV4-2 with TRBJ1-2; 9 positions agree with TRBD1. CDR1 LGHNA and CDR2 YNFKEQ come from the germline V gene. This CDR3 is built from 16 residues. Trimming at V came to 3 bases and at J to 4 bases, leaving 9 bases not matched to a gene. The CDR3 DNA reads as TGTGCCAGCAGCCACTCGGGACAGGGTTCAGTCTATGGCTACACCTTC. Amino acids: CASSHSGQGSVYGYTF.

The chain uses TRBV5-1 and TRBJ1-2; the D gene is possibly TRBD1 (6 bases). Between the trimmed V and J ends, which lost 0 bases and 5 bases, there was a span of 17 bases. The CDR3 has 16 amino acids. Germline V CDR1 and CDR2: SGHRS, YFSETQ. The CDR3 protein is CASSLGLATGAYGYTF. Here the CDR3 DNA reads TGCGCCAGCAGCTTGGGCCTCGCGACAGGAGCATATGGCTACACCTTC. The entire variable domain, with the rest obtained from reference TRBV5-1 and TRBJ1-2, is as follows: KAGVTQTPRYLIKTRGQQVTLSCSPISGHRSVSWYQQTPGQGLQFLFEYFSETQRNKGNFPGRFSGRQFSNSRSEMNVSTLELGDSALYLCASSLGLATGAYGYTFGSGTRLTVV.

DNA for the CDR3: TGTGCCAGCAGTTCTACAGGGCTCACTGAAGCTTTCTTT. Its translation: CASSSTGLTEAFF. The chain is built from TRBV6-6 and TRBJ1-1; a weak D match, TRBD1 (6 bases). The germline V gene has CDR1 MNHNY and CDR2 SVGAGI (reference sequence). V shed 4 bases and J shed 4 bases, with 10 bases lying between them. The CDR3 spans 13 residues.

This clone was seen more than once but under ten times. The chain combines TRBV2 with TRBJ2-1; the match to TRBD1 covers 7 bases. Looked up from germline, CDR1 is SNHLY and CDR2 is FYNNEI. Germline trimming cut 9 bases from V and 5 bases from J; bases unmatched to any gene: 7. CDR3 length: 13 residues. CDR3 amino acids: CASETGTDNEQFF. DNA for the CDR3: TGTGCCAGTGAAACCGGGACAGACAATGAGCAGTTCTTC.

This chain connects TRBV7-6 to TRBJ1-1; D remains unclear. Germline-derived CDR1 and CDR2 are SGHVS and FNYEAQ. Trimming took 4 bases from V and 1 from J, leaving 16 bases between them. The CDR3 loop spans 16 amino acids. This CDR3 reads CASSSTWSGTNTEAFF. The CDR3, as DNA: TGTGCCAGCAGCTCAACATGGTCGGGCACGAACACTGAAGCTTTCTTT.

This sequence joins TRBV11-3 and TRBJ2-5; 11 bases match TRBD1. The CDR3 length is 15 residues. The V gene end was trimmed by 5 bases and the J gene end by 2 bases; junction bases not matched to a gene: 4. Germline V lookup: CDR1 SGHNT, CDR2 YENEEA. The CDR3 nucleotides are TGTGCCAGCAGCACGGGACAGGGGGTACAAGAGACCCAGTACTTC. Protein: CASSTGQGVQETQYF.

The genes are TRBV3-1 (or the pseudogene TRBV3-2) and TRBJ2-3, with 12 bases that match TRBD2. Germline CDR1 and CDR2: LGHDT and YNNKEL (reference sequence). Trimming cost V 1 base and J 2 bases; bases outside gene matches: 16. The CDR3 has 21 amino acids. The CDR3 reads CASSQGLAGALLSDVTDTQYF. The DNA for the CDR3 is TGTGCCAGCAGCCAAGGACTAGCGGGGGCCTTATTATCTGACGTCACAGATACGCAGTATTTT.

This clone has only one observation. The chain employs TRBV7-2 and TRBJ2-3; 8 bases fit TRBD1. V dropped 6 bases and J dropped 3; count of bases not matched to a gene: 8. The length of the CDR3 is 15 residues. CDR1 and CDR2 from the germline V gene are SGHTA and FQGNSA. The CDR3 here is CASSTWTGFTDTQYF. As DNA, the CDR3 is TGTGCCAGCAGTACCTGGACAGGGTTTACAGATACGCAGTATTTT.

The V gene is TRBV6-1, the J gene TRBJ1-5, with no clear D. Between the trimmed V and J ends, which lost 1 base and 3 bases, there was a span of 10 bases. Germline assignment: CDR1 MNHNS and CDR2 SASEGT. The CDR3 has 15 residues. In DNA form, the CDR3 reads TGTGCCAGCAGTGAAGAGAGGATCCCCAATCAGCCCCAGCATTTT. This sequence encodes CASSEERIPNQPQHF.

This chain connects TRBV2 to TRBJ2-5; 16 nucleotides agree with TRBD2. The CDR3 totals 16 residues. Germline CDR1 reads SNHLY; CDR2 reads FYNNEI. V lost 3 bases, J lost 5 bases, and 3 bases stayed unmatched. CDR3 bases: TGTGCCAGCAGTGAGGGACTAGCGGGGGGGCTTGAGACCCAGTACTTC. This gives the protein CASSEGLAGGLETQYF.

As to this clone: At one of its ends the junction is not consistent with the germline gene, which may arise from a read error. This chain joins TRBV4-2 and TRBJ1-1, with a weak D call TRBD1 (5 bases). This CDR3 region has 15 residues. Germline V gene lookup returns CDR1 LGHNA and CDR2 YNFKEQ. The chain's CDR3 is CVSSPNARGSTEAFF. In DNA form, the CDR3 reads TGTGTCAGCAGCCCGAATGCTAGGGGTTCAACTGAAGCTTTCTTT.

The chain has TRBV7-8 and TRBJ1-5; the match to TRBD1 covers 7 bases. Looked up from germline, CDR1 is SGHVS and CDR2 is FQNEAQ. The CDR3 runs to 16 residues. Trimming took 7 bases from V and 3 from J; bases not matched to a gene: 12. In DNA, the CDR3 is TGTGCCAGCATCCCCTCTGGCAGGGGGGCCAATCAGCCCCAGCATTTT. It specifies CASIPSGRGANQPQHF.

This sequence joins TRBV6-5 and TRBJ2-7; D might be TRBD2 (5 bases). In germline, CDR1 is MNHEY, CDR2 SVGAGI. This CDR3 spans 12 amino acids. V was cut by 3 bases and J by 6 bases, with 9 bases left in between. CDR3 in amino acids: CASSYARGEQYF. The CDR3 nucleotides are TGTGCCAGCAGTTATGCTCGGGGCGAGCAGTACTTC.

The CDR3 loop reads CASSQASGGDNEQFF. DNA of the CDR3: TGTGCCAGCAGCCAAGCTAGCGGGGGGGACAATGAGCAGTTCTTC. V usage is TRBV4-2 and J usage is TRBJ2-1; TRBD2 aligns across 12 bases. Germline V gene lookup returns CDR1 LGHNA and CDR2 YNFKEQ. V was pared by 1 base and J by 5 bases, with 0 bases of the junction left unmatched. The CDR3 sequence is 15 residues long.

V and J are TRBV2 and TRBJ1-4; D gene ambiguous. The ends were cut back, 5 bases at V and 0 bases at J, with 4 bases in the middle. In germline, CDR1 is SNHLY, CDR2 FYNNEI. This CDR3 region has 13 residues. The CDR3 DNA sequence: TGTGCCAGCAGTAAGGCAACTAATGAAAAACTGTTTTTT. Translated, it gives CASSKATNEKLFF.

The rearrangement links TRBV4-1 to TRBJ1-1, with D possibly TRBD1 on 6 matching bases. Germline lookup yields CDR1 MGHRA and CDR2 YSYEKL. Trimming shortened V by 0 bases and J by 0 bases, and 20 bases separated the two germline ends. The CDR3 sequence is 19 residues long. For the CDR3, the DNA is TGCGCCAGCAGCCAAGATAGCCCAGGGGCAATCTTTATGAACACTGAAGCTTTCTTT. Its translation: CASSQDSPGAIFMNTEAFF.